This TCR beta chain was sequenced in a study of persistence of HIV-infected CD4 T cells. The study, taken as a whole, reports: Compared with CD3/CD28-stimulated cells, CMV- and Gag-responding cells showed lower TCRbeta richness. Within sorted populations, more oligoclonal TCRs accompanied more oligoclonal proviruses.

This was the immunoSEQ version 4 assay in survey mode. Assay used: immunoSEQ multiplex PCR; TCRdb lists only in-frame clones, some missing. The sample has 35,000 to 50,000 clones; roughly nine tenths are singletons. This nonspecific control used anti-CD3/anti-CD28 bead stimulation of CD4+ T cells. Sorting selected CD4+ T cells upregulating both CD40 ligand and CD69. For at least 4 years, plasma HIV-1 RNA was undetectable (<50 copies/mL). PBMCs were depleted of CD8+ T cells before stimulation. There are a few counts of this clone. The antigen remains undetermined. This CDR3 is built from 13 residues. The J segment lost 2 bases and the V segment lost 6 bases, leaving 4 bases of the junction unmatched.

This sequence joins TRBV12-3 or TRBV12-4 and TRBJ2-7; 7 nucleotides line up with TRBD1. The material sequenced was CD4+ T cells sorted from PBMCs after approximately 18-hour stimulation, taken from a patient who received antiretroviral therapy. This receptor was identified in an adult man with HIV who was CMV-seropositive. The CDR3 spells CASSGQVTYEQYF. The CDR3 coding sequence is TGTGCCAGCAGCGGACAGGTAACCTACGAGCAGTACTTC.